A selection of T cell receptor beta chains follows, all from one sample in a study of T cells after yellow fever vaccination. A single record per CDR3 protein comes from TCRdb applying MiXCR to the 5' RACE reads. This sample carries some 100,000 distinct CDR3 sequences, about 6.8% of them seen once, and the ten largest clones take approximately 3%. The sequencing here drew on CD4+ T cells sorted from PBMCs, taken approximately 40 days after the first yellow fever vaccination. Every receptor here comes from a man aged 18 to 29 who received the YFV17D yellow fever vaccine. CDR3s include the opening cysteine and the closing phenylalanine or tryptophan. Each record gives: clone size, V gene, J gene, CDR3 protein. A row's size may be missing; if present it is once, few, many or a size class.

clone size: many
V gene: TRBV5-1
J gene: TRBJ1-6
CDR3 protein: CASKPGQLHSPLHF

clone size: few
V gene: TRBV7-7
J gene: TRBJ2-2
CDR3 protein: CASSPTATNTGELFF

clone size: many
V gene: TRBV3-1
J gene: TRBJ2-1
CDR3 protein: CASSQYGDRSYNEQFF

clone size: many
V gene: TRBV4-3
J gene: TRBJ2-1
CDR3 protein: CASSLFSGANYNEQFF

clone size: few
V gene: TRBV4-3
J gene: TRBJ1-5
CDR3 protein: CASSQEPPQGRGWQPQHF

clone size: many
V gene: TRBV7-2
J gene: TRBJ1-5
CDR3 protein: CASSLGGGAGNQPQHF

clone size: many
V gene: TRBV19
J gene: TRBJ2-1
CDR3 protein: CASISMASGGGEQFF

clone size: -
V gene: TRBV2
J gene: TRBJ2-5
CDR3 protein: CASSPGTYQETQYF

clone size: many
V gene: TRBV7-6
J gene: TRBJ1-2
CDR3 protein: CASSMTGFGYTF

clone size: many
V gene: TRBV7-2
J gene: TRBJ1-2
CDR3 protein: CASSLGGDRGSGYTF

clone size: many
V gene: TRBV10-3
J gene: TRBJ2-1
CDR3 protein: CAISQGGLGNEQFF

clone size: many
V gene: TRBV20-1
J gene: TRBJ1-2
CDR3 protein: CSARVTGGNYGYTF

clone size: many
V gene: TRBV6-1
J gene: TRBJ1-2
CDR3 protein: CASSDRVTYGYTF

clone size: many
V gene: TRBV10-3
J gene: TRBJ2-5
CDR3 protein: CAISATSGQETQYF

clone size: many
V gene: TRBV28
J gene: TRBJ2-1
CDR3 protein: CASSLPPGTGGNEQFF

clone size: many
V gene: TRBV29-1
J gene: TRBJ2-2
CDR3 protein: CSVVDRRNARGELFF

clone size: many
V gene: TRBV7-9
J gene: TRBJ1-5
CDR3 protein: CASSPTGLAGEPQHF

clone size: -
V gene: TRBV5-4
J gene: TRBJ2-5
CDR3 protein: CASSTQDSGETQYF

clone size: many
V gene: TRBV4-3
J gene: TRBJ2-3
CDR3 protein: CASSLRTFTDTQYF

clone size: many
V gene: TRBV12-3/TRBV12-4
J gene: TRBJ2-5
CDR3 protein: CASSQGGGETQYF

clone size: many
V gene: TRBV7-8
J gene: TRBJ1-5
CDR3 protein: CASSLGVMGQPQHF